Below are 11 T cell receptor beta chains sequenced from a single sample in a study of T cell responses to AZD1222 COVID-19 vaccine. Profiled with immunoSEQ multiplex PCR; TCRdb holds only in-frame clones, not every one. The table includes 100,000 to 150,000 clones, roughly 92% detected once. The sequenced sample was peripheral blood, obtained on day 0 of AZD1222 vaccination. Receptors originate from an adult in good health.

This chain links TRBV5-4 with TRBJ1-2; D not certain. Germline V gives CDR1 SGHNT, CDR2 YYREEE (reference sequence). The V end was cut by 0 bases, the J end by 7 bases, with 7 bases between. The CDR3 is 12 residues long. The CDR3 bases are TGTGCCAGCAGCTTGGACAGTACTGGCTACACCTTC. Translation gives CASSLDSTGYTF.

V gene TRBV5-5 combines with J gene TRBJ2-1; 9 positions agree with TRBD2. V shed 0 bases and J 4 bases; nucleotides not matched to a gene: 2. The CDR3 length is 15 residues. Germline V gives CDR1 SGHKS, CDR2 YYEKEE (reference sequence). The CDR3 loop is CASSLGLAAYNEQFF. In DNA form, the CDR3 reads TGTGCCAGCAGCTTGGGACTAGCGGCGTACAATGAGCAGTTCTTC.

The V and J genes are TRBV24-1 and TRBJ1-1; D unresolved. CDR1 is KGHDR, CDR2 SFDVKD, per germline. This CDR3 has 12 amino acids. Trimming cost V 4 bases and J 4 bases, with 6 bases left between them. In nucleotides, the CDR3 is TGTGCCACCAGTGAGGTGGGCACTGAAGCTTTCTTT. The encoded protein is CATSEVGTEAFF.

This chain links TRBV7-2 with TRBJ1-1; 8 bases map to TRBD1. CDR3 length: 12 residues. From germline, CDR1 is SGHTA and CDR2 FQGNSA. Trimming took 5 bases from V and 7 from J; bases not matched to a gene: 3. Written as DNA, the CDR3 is TGTGCCAGCAGCCCTACAGGGGGTGAAGCTTTCTTT. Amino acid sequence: CASSPTGGEAFF.

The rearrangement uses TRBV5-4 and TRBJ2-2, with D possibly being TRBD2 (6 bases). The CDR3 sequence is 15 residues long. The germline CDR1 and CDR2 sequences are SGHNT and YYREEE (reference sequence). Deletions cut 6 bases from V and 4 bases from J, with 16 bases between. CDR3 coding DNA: TGTGCCAGCACCGGGACTTCCCTGGGCACCGGGGAGCTGTTTTTT. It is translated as CASTGTSLGTGELFF.

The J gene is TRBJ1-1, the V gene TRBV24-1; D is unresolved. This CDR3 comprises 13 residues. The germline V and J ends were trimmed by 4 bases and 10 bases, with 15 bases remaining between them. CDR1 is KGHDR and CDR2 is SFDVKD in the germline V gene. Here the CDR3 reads CATSENSVGRAFF. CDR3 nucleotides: TGTGCCACCAGTGAGAACTCCGTCGGGAGAGCTTTCTTT.

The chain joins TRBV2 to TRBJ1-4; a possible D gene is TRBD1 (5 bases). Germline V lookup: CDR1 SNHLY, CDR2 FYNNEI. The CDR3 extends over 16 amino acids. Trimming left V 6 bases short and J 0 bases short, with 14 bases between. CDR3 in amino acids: CASRAIDSPTNEKLFF. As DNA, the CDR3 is TGTGCCAGCAGAGCGATTGACAGTCCAACTAATGAAAAACTGTTTTTT.

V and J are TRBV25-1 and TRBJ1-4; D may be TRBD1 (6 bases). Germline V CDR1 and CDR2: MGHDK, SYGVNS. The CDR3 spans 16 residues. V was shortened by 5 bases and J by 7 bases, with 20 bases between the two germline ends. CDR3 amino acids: CASSWGVTGRGEKLFF. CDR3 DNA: TGTGCCAGCAGTTGGGGGGTGACAGGTAGAGGTGAAAAACTGTTTTTT.

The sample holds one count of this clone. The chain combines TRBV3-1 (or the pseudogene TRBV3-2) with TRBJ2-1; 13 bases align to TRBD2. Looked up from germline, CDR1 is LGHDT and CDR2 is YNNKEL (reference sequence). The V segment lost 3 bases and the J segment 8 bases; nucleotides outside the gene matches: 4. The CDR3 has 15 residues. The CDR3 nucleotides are TGTGCCAGCAGCCATACTAGCGGGGGGGCACATGAGCAGTTCTTC. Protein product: CASSHTSGGAHEQFF.

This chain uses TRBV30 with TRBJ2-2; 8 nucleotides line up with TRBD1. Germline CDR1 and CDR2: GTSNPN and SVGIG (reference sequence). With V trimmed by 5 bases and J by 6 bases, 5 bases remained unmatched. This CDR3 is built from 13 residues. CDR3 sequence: CAWAGTGAGELFF. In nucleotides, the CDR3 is TGTGCCTGGGCCGGGACAGGCGCCGGGGAGCTGTTTTTT.

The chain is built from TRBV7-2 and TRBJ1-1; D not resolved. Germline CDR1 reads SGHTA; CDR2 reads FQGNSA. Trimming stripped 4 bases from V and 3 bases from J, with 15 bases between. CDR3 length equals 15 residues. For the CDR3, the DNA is TGTGCCAGCAGCTCGGCCGGGATCCTTCACACTGAAGCTTTCTTT. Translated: CASSSAGILHTEAFF. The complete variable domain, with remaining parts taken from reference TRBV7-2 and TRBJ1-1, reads GAGVSQSPSNKVTEKGKDVELRCDPISGHTALYWYRQSLGQGLEFLIYFQGNSAPDKSGLPSDRFSAERTGGSVSTLTIQRTQQEDSAVYLCASSSAGILHTEAFFGQGTRLTVV.